This T cell receptor beta chain was identified in a study of OX40 agonist ivuxolimab in advanced cancers. For the study at large: Ivuxolimab, an antibody acting as an agonist of OX40 (CD134), was used to treat patients. Of mixed ages from about 20 to 80 and averaging roughly 66 years, the group was approximately 80% male.

Trimming cost V 3 bases and J 10 bases; bases outside gene matches: 14. The germline CDR1 and CDR2 sequences are LNHDA and SQIVND (reference sequence). The length of the CDR3 is 16 residues. Produced via immunoSEQ multiplex PCR; TCRdb's table is partial and in-frame only. The sample carries around 74,000 clones, approximately 80% recorded once. Findings and limits, study-wide: Among the nonresponders, some also had low normalized T-cell clonal expansion.

A word on this clone: Its target is unknown.

This clonotype was obtained from an adult with an advanced solid tumor such as melanoma, head and neck, liver or kidney cancer. This rearrangement joins TRBV19 to TRBJ1-4; 7 nucleotides line up with TRBD1. The source material was CD4+ or CD8+ T cells sorted from blood, sampled in a trial of the OX40 agonist ivuxolimab. CDR3 nucleotide sequence: TGTGCCAGTAGTATGACCCTGACAGGGTCAGAGGGAAAACTGTTTTTT. It encodes CASSMTLTGSEGKLFF.